The clone carrying this TCR beta chain is termed medium-sized. Antigen specificity is unknown. The CDR3 totals 11 residues. In germline, CDR1 is KGHDR, CDR2 SFDVKD. V was trimmed by 4 bases and J by 7 bases, leaving 4 bases between them. Other autoimmune disease, uncontrolled infection, pregnancy and lactation led to exclusion. As the template, RNA transcripts were used to amplify TCR beta CDR3 regions. The library came from an HTBI-primed first-round RT-PCR and a second-round multiplex PCR. From the multiplex PCR reads, TCRdb called clonotypes with MiXCR, one entry per CDR3 protein. Counted here are some 48,000 distinct CDR3 sequences, 50% occurring once; the ten biggest clones make up roughly 21%. This record comes from a study of Graves' ophthalmopathy and Graves' hyperthyroidism. Study results and limitations: Among expanded thyroid clonotypes above 0.001 frequency, most also occurred in blood.

The sample was peripheral blood. The chain carries TRBV24-1 and TRBJ2-1; D unclear. The receptor was isolated from an adult man with Graves' ophthalmopathy. Here the CDR3 DNA reads TGTGCCACCAGTGAGAGAAATGAGCAGTTCTTC. This gives the protein CATSERNEQFF.